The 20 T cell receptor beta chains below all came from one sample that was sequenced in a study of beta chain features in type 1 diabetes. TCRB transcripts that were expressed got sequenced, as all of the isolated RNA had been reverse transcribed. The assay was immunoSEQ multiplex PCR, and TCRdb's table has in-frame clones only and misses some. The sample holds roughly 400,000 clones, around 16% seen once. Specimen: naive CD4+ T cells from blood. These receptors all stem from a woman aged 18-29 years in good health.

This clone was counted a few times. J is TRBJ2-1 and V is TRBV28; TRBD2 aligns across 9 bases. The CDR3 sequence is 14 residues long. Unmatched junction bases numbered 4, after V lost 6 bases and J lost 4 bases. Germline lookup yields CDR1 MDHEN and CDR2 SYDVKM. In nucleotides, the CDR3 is TGTGCCAGCAGAACTAGCGGGTTTTACAATGAGCAGTTCTTC. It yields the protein CASRTSGFYNEQFF.

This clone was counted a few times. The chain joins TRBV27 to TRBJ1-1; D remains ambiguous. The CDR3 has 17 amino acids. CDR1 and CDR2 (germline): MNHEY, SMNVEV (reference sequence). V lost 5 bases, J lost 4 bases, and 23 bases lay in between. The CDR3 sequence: CASSQRRVRLRSTEAFF. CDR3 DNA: TGTGCCAGCAGTCAGCGGAGAGTACGGCTAAGGAGCACTGAAGCTTTCTTT.

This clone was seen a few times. DNA for the CDR3: TGTGCCAGTAGTATGGGACTAGCGGGTTTCCAGCAGTACTTC. This sequence encodes CASSMGLAGFQQYF. The genes are TRBV19 and TRBJ2-7, with 12 bases lining up with TRBD2. Germline CDR1 reads LNHDA; CDR2 reads SQIVND (reference sequence). The CDR3 sequence is 14 residues long. The V and J ends lost 3 bases and 8 bases, in that order; junction bases with no gene match: 5. The variable domain in full, completed from reference TRBV19 and TRBJ2-7, reads DGGITQSPKYLFRKEGQNVTLSCEQNLNHDAMYWYRQDPGQGLRLIYYSQIVNDFQKGDIAEGYSVSREKKESFPLTVTSAQKNPTAFYLCASSMGLAGFQQYFGPGTRLTVT.

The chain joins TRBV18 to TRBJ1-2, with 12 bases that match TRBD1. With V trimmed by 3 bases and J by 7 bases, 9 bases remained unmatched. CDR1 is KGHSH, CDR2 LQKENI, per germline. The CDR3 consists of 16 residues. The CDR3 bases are TGTGCCAGCTCACCTGGGGGACAGGGGGCTGTCAGTGGCTACACCTTC. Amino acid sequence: CASSPGGQGAVSGYTF.

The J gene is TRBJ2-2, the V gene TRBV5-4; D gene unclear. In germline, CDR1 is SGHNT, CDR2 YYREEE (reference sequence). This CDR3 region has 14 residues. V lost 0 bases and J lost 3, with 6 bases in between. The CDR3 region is CASSLVRDTGELFF. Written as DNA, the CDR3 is TGTGCCAGCAGCTTGGTGAGAGACACCGGGGAGCTGTTTTTT. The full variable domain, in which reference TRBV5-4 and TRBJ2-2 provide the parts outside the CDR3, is ETGVTQSPTHLIKTRGQQVTLRCSSQSGHNTVSWYQQALGQGPQFIFQYYREEENGRGNFPPRFSGLQFPNYSSELNVNALELDDSALYLCASSLVRDTGELFFGEGSRLTVL.

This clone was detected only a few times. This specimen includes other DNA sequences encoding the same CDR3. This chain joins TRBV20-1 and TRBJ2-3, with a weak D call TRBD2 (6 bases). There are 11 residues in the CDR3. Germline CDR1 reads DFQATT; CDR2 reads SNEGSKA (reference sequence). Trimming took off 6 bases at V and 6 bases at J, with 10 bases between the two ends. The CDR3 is CSANRGDTQYF. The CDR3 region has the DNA TGCAGTGCCAACCGGGGGGATACGCAGTATTTT.

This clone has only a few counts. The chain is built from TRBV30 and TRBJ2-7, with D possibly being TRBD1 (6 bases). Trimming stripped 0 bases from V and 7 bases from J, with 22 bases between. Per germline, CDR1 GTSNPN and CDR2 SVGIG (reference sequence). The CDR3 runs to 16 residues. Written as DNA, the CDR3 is TGTGCCTGGAGTGTAAGCCGGACAGAGGCCGTCGGGGAGCAGTACTTC. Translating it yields CAWSVSRTEAVGEQYF.

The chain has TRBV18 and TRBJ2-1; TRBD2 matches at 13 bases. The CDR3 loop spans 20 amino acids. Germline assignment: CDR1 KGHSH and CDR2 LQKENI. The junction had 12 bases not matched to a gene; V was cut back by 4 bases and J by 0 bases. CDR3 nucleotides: TGTGCCAGCTCACGCATTGCCGGGACTAGCGGGGCCCGCTCCTACAATGAGCAGTTCTTC. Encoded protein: CASSRIAGTSGARSYNEQFF.

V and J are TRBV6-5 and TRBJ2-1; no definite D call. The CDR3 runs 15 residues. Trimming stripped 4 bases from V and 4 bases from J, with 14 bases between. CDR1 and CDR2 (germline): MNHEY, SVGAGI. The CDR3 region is CASSSFGDFYNEQFF. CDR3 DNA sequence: TGTGCCAGCAGTTCGTTCGGTGACTTTTACAATGAGCAGTTCTTC.

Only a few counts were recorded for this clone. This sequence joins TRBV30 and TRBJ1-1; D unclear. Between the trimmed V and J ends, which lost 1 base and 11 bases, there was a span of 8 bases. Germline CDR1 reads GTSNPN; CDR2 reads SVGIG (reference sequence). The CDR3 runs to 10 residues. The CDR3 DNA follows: TGTGCCTGGAGTGGTCGGCGGGCTTTCTTT. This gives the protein CAWSGRRAFF.

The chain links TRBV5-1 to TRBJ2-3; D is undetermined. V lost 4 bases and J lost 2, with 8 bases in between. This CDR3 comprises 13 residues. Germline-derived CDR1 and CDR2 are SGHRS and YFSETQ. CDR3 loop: CASSGPDTDTQYF. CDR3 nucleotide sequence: TGCGCCAGCAGCGGGCCAGACACAGATACGCAGTATTTT. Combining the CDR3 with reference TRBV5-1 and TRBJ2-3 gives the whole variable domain KAGVTQTPRYLIKTRGQQVTLSCSPISGHRSVSWYQQTPGQGLQFLFEYFSETQRNKGNFPGRFSGRQFSNSRSEMNVSTLELGDSALYLCASSGPDTDTQYFGPGTRLTVL.

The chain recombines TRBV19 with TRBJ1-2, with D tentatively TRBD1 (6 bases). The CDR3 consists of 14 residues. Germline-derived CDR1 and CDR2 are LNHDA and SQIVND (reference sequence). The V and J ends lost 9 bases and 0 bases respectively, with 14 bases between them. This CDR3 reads CASDQGIANYGYTF. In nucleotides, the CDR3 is TGTGCCAGCGATCAGGGGATAGCTAACTATGGCTACACCTTC.

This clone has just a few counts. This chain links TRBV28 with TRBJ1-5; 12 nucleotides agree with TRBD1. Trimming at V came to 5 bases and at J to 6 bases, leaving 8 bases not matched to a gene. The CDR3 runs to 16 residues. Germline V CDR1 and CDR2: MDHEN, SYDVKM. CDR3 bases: TGTGCCAGCAGTCCCTTGGGACAGGGGGCAATTCAGCCCCAGCATTTT. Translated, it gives CASSPLGQGAIQPQHF.

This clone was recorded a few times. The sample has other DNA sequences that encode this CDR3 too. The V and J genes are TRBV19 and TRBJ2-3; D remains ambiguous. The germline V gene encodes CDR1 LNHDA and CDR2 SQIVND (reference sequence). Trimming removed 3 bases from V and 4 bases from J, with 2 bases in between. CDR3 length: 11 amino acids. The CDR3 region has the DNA TGTGCCAGTAGTATCGCAGATACGCAGTATTTT. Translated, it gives CASSIADTQYF.

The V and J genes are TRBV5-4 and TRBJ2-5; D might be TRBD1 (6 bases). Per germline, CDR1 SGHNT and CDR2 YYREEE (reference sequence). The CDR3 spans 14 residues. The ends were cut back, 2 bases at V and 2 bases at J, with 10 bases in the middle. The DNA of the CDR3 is TGTGCCAGCAGCTTTAAAACAGGGCAAGAGACCCAGTACTTC. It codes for CASSFKTGQETQYF.

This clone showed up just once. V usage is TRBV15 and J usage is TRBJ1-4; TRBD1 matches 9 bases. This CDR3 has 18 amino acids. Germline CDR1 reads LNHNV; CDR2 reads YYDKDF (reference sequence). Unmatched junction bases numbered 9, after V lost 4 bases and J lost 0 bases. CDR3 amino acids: CATSMGGTGLSTNEKLFF. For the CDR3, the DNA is TGTGCCACCAGCATGGGGGGGACAGGGTTATCAACTAATGAAAAACTGTTTTTT.

CDR3 sequence: CATSRDPSDEQYF. DNA for the CDR3: TGTGCCACCAGCAGAGATCCATCGGACGAGCAGTACTTC. This rearrangement joins TRBV15 to TRBJ2-7; D not resolved. Trimming left V 0 bases short and J 5 bases short, with 8 bases between. This CDR3 contains 13 residues. The germline gives CDR1 LNHNV, CDR2 YYDKDF (reference sequence).

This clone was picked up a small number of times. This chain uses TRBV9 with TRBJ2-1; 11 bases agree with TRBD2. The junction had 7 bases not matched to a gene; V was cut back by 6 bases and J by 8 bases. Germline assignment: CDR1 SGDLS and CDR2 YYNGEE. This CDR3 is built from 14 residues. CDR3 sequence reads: CASKTSGSRDEQFF. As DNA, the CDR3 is TGTGCCAGCAAAACTAGCGGGAGTAGGGATGAGCAGTTCTTC.

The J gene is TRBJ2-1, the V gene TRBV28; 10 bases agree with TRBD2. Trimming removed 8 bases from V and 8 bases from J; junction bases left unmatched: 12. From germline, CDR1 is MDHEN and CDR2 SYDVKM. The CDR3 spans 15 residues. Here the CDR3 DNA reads TGTGCCAGCCTCCCAGCGGGAGGGCCATTCGATGAGCAGTTCTTC. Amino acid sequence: CASLPAGGPFDEQFF.

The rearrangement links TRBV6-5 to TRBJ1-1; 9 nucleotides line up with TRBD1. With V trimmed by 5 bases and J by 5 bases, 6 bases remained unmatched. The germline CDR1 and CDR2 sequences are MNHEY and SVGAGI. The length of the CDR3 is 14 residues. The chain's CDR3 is CASSTRTGATEAFF. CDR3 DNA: TGTGCCAGCAGTACCCGGACAGGGGCAACTGAAGCTTTCTTT.